The TCR beta chain described here comes from a study of blood T cell repertoires in COVID-19. For the study at large: Samples taken during acute and convalescent COVID-19 were collected in the United States, Italy and Spain. PBMCs, B-cell-depleted T cells, or T cells were the source of the cDNA or gDNA that made up the material.

Some clones are missing from TCRdb's copy, which holds only in-frame ones; the method was immunoSEQ multiplex PCR. The data contain about 170,000 clones, about 86% of them singletons. Germline CDR1 reads LNHDA; CDR2 reads SQIVND (reference sequence). This CDR3 is 15 amino acids long. This sequence was found in a man in his forties or fifties with active or convalescent COVID-19. Sequenced material: peripheral blood. The chain carries TRBV19 and TRBJ2-2; 10 positions match TRBD1. The CDR3 nucleotides are TGTGCGTTAGGGGGGACAGGGGATCACACCGGGGAGCTGTTTTTT. Translation: CALGGTGDHTGELFF.